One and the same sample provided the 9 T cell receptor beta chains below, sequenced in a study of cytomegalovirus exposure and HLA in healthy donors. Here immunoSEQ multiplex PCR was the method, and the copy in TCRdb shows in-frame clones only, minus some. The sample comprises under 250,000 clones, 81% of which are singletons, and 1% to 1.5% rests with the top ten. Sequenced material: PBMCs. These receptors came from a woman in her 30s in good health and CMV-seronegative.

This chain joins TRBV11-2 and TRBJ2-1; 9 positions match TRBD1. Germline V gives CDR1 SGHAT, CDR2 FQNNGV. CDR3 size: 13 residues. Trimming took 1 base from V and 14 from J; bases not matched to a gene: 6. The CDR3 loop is CASSLGGDRDEFF. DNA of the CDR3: TGTGCCAGCAGCTTAGGGGGGGACAGGGACGAGTTCTTC.

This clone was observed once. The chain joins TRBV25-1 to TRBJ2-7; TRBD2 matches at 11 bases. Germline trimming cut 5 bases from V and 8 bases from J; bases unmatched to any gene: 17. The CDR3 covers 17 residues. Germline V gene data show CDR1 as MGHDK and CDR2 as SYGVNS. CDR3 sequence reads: CASSRNLIAGGPDKQYF. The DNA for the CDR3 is TGTGCCAGCAGTAGGAACCTGATAGCGGGAGGGCCCGACAAGCAGTACTTC.

The CDR3 DNA sequence: TGTGCCAGCAGCCCTCGGGAGGGAACTAATGAAAAACTGTTTTTT. Its protein product is CASSPREGTNEKLFF. V and J are TRBV5-4 and TRBJ1-4; D remains ambiguous. Germline V gene lookup returns CDR1 SGHNT and CDR2 YYREEE (reference sequence). The V gene lost 4 bases and the J gene lost 1 base, with 11 bases spanning the gap. The CDR3 consists of 15 residues.

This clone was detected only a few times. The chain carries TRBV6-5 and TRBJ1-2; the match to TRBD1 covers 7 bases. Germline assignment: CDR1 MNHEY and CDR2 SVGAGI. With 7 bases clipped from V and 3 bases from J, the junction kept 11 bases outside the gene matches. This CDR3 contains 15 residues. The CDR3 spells CASTGLRQGHYGYTF. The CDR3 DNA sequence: TGTGCCAGCACCGGACTGAGACAGGGCCACTATGGCTACACCTTC.

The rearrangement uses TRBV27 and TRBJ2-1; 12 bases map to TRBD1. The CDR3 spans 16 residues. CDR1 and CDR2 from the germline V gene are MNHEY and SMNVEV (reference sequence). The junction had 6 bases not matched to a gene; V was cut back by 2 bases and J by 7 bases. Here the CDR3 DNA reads TGTGCCAGCAGTTTACGGGGACAGGGGGCATGGAATGAGCAGTTCTTC. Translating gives CASSLRGQGAWNEQFF.

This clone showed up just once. CDR3 DNA sequence: TGTGCCAGCAACCCTCGGGGGGCTGAAGCTTTCTTT. It codes for CASNPRGAEAFF. The J gene is TRBJ1-1, the V gene TRBV6-5, with D perhaps TRBD1 (5 bases). V was cut by 7 bases and J by 6 bases, with 12 bases left in between. CDR1 is MNHEY and CDR2 is SVGAGI in the germline V gene. The CDR3 totals 12 residues.

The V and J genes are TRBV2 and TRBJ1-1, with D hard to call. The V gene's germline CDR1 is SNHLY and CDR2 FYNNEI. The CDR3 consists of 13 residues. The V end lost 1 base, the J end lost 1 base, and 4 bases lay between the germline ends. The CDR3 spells CASSEGGNTEAFF. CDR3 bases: TGTGCCAGCAGTGAAGGCGGGAACACTGAAGCTTTCTTT.

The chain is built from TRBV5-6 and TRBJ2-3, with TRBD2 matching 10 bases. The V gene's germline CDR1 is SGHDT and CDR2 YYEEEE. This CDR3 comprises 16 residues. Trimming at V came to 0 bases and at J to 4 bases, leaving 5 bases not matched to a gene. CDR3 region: CASSLASSGGSDTQYF. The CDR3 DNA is TGTGCCAGCAGCTTGGCGTCTAGCGGGGGCTCAGATACGCAGTATTTT.

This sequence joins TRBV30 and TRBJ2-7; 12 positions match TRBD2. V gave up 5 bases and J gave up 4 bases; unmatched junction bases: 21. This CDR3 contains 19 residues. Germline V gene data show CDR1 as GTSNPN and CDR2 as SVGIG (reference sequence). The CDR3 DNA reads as TGTGCCTGGCGAACGGGGAGAAGACTGACTAGCGGGAGAGGTTACGAGCAGTACTTC. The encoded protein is CAWRTGRRLTSGRGYEQYF.